The sequence of this T cell receptor (beta chain) was determined in a study of CD8+CD57+ T cells in acquired aplastic anemia (dated 2018 in TCRdb). About the full investigation: A mean of roughly 3.2 ug of DNA, ranging from roughly 0.17 to 30 ug, was extracted from sorted CD4+ and CD8+ cells. For healthy donor samples, the average read count was about 9.9 million for CD4+ cells and roughly 12 million for CD8+ cells. General findings and caveats noted by the study authors: Between patients and healthy controls, no significant difference in CD8+ Simpson's diversity was found (P=0.060). Fewer than 30 CD8+ CDR3 sequences were found in both patients and controls but appeared to be highly expressed in patients and within the immunodominant clones of the patients.

Genomic DNA served as template for TCR beta VDJ combination and CDR3 sequence profiling. An Illumina HiSeq 2000 was used for TCR repertoire sequencing. Processing in the source paper ran as follows. TRBV/TRBJ rearrangement plots, CDR3 size and DJ length profiles, and Simpson's diversity index were used to assess repertoires. The immunodominant clone was defined as the most abundant DNA sequence in deep sequencing data. CDR3 amino acid sequences were screened for sharing across subjects and were compared with published repertoires and the VDJdb database. TCRdb's own reprocessing of the public reads used fastp at Q25 and MiXCR and kept productive beta chains. Under each unique CDR3 protein, matching rows form one entry showing the most common genes and DNA. TCRdb, not the authors, supplied the V and J calls. Across this sample there are about 170,000 distinct CDR3 sequences, with approximately 40% seen only once. Approximately 1% of the sample is in the top ten clones.

Concerning this clonotype itself: This clone's antigen is unknown. No qualities accompany the bases; no much larger clone lies one base away.

In the study, sorted CD4+ and CD8+ blood T cells from patients with severe aplastic anemia and from healthy subjects underwent deep sequencing of TCR repertoires. Ficoll-Paque density gradient centrifugation was used to isolate peripheral blood mononuclear cells. Before DNA was extracted, CD4+ and CD8+ T cells were sorted using either FACS or magnetic beads. The CDR3 contains 13 residues, cysteine and phenylalanine counted. CDR3 DNA is the only sequence kept; it has 39 bases, read in frame from the first base. CDR1 and CDR2 (SEHNR, FQNEAQ) derive from the germline V gene (reference sequence). The trim is 5 bases for V and 2 bases for J, with a gap of 10 bases between the germline ends.

Sample: sorted CD4+, CD8+, or CD8+CD57+ T cells (not recorded which) from PBMCs. The receptor chain draws on TRBV7-9 and TRBJ2-7, with no reliable assignment of the D segment. This clonotype was obtained from a human donor in good health. The CDR3 protein: CASSPDWTYEQYF. The nucleotides read TGTGCCAGCAGCCCCGACTGGACCTACGAGCAGTACTTC. The full variable domain, with segments outside the CDR3 supplied by the reference TRBV7-9 and TRBJ2-7 proteins, appears as DTGVSQNPRHKITKRGQNVTFRCDPISEHNRLYWYRQTLGQGPEFLTYFQNEAQLEKSRLLSDRFSAERPKGSFSTLEIQRTEQGDSAMYLCASSPDWTYEQYFGPGTRLTVT.